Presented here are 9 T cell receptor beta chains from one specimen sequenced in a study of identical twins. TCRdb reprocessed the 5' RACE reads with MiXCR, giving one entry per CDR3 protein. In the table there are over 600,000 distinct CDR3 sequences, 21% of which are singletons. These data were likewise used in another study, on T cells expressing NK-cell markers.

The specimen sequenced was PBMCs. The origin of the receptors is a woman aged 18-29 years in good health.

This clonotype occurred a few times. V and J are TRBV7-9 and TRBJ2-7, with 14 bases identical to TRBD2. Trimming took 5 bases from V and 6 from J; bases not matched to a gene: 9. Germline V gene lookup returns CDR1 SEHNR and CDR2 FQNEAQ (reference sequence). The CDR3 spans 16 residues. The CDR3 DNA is TGTGCCAGCAGCCCATCGGGACTAGCGGGAGATCTCGAGCAGTACTTC. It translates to CASSPSGLAGDLEQYF.

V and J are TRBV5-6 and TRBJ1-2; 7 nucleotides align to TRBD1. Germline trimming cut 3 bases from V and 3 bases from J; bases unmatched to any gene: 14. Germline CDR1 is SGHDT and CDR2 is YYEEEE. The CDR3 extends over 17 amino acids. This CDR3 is CASSSFDRDLSHYGYTF. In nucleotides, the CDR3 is TGTGCCAGCAGCTCCTTCGACAGGGACTTGTCCCACTATGGCTACACCTTC.

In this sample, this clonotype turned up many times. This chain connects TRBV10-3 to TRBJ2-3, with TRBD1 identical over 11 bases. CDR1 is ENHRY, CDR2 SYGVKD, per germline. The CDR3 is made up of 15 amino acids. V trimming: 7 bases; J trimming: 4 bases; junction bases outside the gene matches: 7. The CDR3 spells CAITLGQGEADTQYF. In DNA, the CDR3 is TGTGCCATCACCTTGGGACAGGGGGAGGCAGATACGCAGTATTTT.

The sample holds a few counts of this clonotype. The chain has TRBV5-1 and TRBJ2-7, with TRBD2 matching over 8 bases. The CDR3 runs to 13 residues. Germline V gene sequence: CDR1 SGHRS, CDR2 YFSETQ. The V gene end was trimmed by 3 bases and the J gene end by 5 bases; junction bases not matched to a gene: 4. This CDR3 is CASSSGSGNEQYF. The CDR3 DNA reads TGCGCCAGCAGCTCAGGTAGCGGGAACGAGCAGTACTTC.

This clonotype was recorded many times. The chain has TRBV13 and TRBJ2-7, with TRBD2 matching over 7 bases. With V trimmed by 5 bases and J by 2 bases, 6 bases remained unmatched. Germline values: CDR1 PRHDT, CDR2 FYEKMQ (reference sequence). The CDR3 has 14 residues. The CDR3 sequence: CASSQPGTTYEQYF. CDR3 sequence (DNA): TGTGCCAGCAGCCAACCCGGGACTACCTACGAGCAGTACTTC. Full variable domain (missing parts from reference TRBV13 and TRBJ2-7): AAGVIQSPRHLIKEKRETATLKCYPIPRHDTVYWYQQGPGQDPQFLISFYEKMQSDKGSIPDRFSAQQFSDYHSELNMSSLELGDSALYFCASSQPGTTYEQYFGPGTRLTVT.

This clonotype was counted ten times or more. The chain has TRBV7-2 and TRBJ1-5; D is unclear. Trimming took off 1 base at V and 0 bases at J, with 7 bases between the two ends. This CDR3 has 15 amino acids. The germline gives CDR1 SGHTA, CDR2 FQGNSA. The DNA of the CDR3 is TGTGCCAGCAGCTTAGTAGCTGCTAGCAATCAGCCCCAGCATTTT. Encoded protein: CASSLVAASNQPQHF.

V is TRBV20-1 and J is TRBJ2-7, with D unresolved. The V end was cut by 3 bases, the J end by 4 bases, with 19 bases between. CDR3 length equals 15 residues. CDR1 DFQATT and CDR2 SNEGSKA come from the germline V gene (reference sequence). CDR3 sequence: CSARGTGSPAYEQYF. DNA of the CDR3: TGCAGTGCTAGGGGCACCGGGTCCCCGGCTTACGAGCAGTACTTC.

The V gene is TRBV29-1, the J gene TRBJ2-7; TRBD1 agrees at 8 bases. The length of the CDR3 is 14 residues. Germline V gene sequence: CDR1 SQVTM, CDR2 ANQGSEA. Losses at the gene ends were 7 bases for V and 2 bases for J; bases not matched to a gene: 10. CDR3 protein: CSAARGQGAYEQYF. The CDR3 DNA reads TGCAGCGCGGCCAGAGGACAGGGAGCCTACGAGCAGTACTTC.

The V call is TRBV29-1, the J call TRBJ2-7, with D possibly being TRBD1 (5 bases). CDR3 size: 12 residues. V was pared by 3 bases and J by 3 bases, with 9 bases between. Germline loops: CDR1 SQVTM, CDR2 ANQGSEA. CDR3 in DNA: TGCAGCGTTGAGAAGGGGCTCTACGAGCAGTACTTC. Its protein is CSVEKGLYEQYF.